This TCR beta chain was sequenced during a study of cytomegalovirus exposure and HLA in healthy donors. Study outcomes and limitations: One later analysis, an examination of the 100 to 150 validation repertoires, found that first-cohort TCR clusters tended to co-occur in them. The classifier reportedly diagnosed cytomegalovirus status with high sensitivity and specificity. Testing in vitro showed a few CMV-associated chains specific for CMV antigens.

The CDR3 length is 14 residues. Germline assignment: CDR1 KGHSH and CDR2 LQKENI. The V segment lost 3 bases and the J segment 6 bases; nucleotides outside the gene matches: 7. The assay was immunoSEQ multiplex PCR, and TCRdb's table has in-frame clones only and misses some. The data hold fewer than 250,000 clones, with roughly 84% observed a single time. In regard to this clone: What it binds is unknown.

The sample taken for sequencing was PBMCs. The sequence was collected from a woman aged 18-35 years in good health and CMV-seropositive. This chain uses TRBV18 with TRBJ1-1, with 7 bases lining up with TRBD1. The CDR3 loop is CASSPDRRLAEAFF. The DNA of the CDR3 is TGTGCCAGCTCACCGGACAGGAGGCTCGCTGAAGCTTTCTTT.